This passage covers 5 T cell receptor beta chains from one sample sequenced in a study of blood T cell repertoires in COVID-19. Assay: immunoSEQ multiplex PCR; the TCRdb copy retains only in-frame clones and omits some. This table holds some 150,000 clones, 85% to 90% found once. Sequencing was carried out using peripheral blood. Receptors originate from a woman of 80 years or more in a cohort sampled during active or convalescent COVID-19.

In its sample, this clone was seen once. This chain joins TRBV27 and TRBJ2-3, with a possible D match to TRBD2 (6 bases). The CDR3 is 15 residues long. Trimming left V 3 bases short and J 0 bases short, with 10 bases between. Germline V lookup: CDR1 MNHEY, CDR2 SMNVEV (reference sequence). The DNA of the CDR3 is TGTGCCAGCAGTTTCCCCAGCGGGAGCACAGATACGCAGTATTTT. Residues: CASSFPSGSTDTQYF.

The chain couples TRBV18 to TRBJ1-1; D gene ambiguous. There are 15 residues in the CDR3. V was cut by 5 bases and J by 5 bases, with 18 bases left in between. The V gene's germline CDR1 is KGHSH and CDR2 LQKENI. The CDR3 region has the DNA TGTGCCAGCTCAGTCGCGAGGGTGGAGGGAACTGAAGCTTTCTTT. This codes for CASSVARVEGTEAFF.

The chain combines TRBV18 with TRBJ2-2; 8 bases fit TRBD1. The CDR3 consists of 16 residues. Looked up from germline, CDR1 is KGHSH and CDR2 is LQKENI. The V segment lost 4 bases and the J segment 0 bases; nucleotides outside the gene matches: 4. The CDR3 DNA reads TGTGCCAGCTCACTTCGGACAGGGTCGAACACCGGGGAGCTGTTTTTT. It specifies CASSLRTGSNTGELFF.

The V gene is TRBV19, the J gene TRBJ1-1, with unresolved D. The CDR3 sequence is 15 residues long. CDR1 is LNHDA, CDR2 SQIVND, per germline (reference sequence). V was trimmed by 3 bases and J by 2 bases, leaving 13 bases between them. CDR3 sequence (DNA): TGTGCCAGTAGTATGGGGAGACGCTTCAACACTGAAGCTTTCTTT. Translation gives CASSMGRRFNTEAFF.

The V call is TRBV5-1, the J call TRBJ1-2, with TRBD1 identical over 9 bases. The germline V gene has CDR1 SGHRS and CDR2 YFSETQ. V lost 0 bases and J lost 1; bases outside the gene matches: 4. This CDR3 spans 16 amino acids. CDR3 DNA sequence: TGCGCCAGCAGCTTGGCCGGACAGGGGTTTAACTATGGCTACACCTTC. This sequence encodes CASSLAGQGFNYGYTF.